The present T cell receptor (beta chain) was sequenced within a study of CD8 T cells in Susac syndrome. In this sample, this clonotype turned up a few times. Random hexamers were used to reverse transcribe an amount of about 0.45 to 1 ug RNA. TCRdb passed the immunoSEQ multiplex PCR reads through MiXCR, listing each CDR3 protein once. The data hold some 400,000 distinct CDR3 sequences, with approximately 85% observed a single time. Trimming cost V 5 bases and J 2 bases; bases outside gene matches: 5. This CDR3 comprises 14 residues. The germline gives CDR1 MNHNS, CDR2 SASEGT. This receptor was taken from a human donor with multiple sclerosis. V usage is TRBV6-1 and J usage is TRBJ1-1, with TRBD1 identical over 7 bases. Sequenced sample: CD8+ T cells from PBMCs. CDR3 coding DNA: TGTGCCAGCAGTTTGGACAGGACCAACACTGAAGCTTTCTTT. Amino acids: CASSLDRTNTEAFF.